These 22 T cell receptor beta chains share one sample of origin, sequenced in a study of cytomegalovirus exposure and HLA in healthy donors. Repertoires were generated with immunoSEQ multiplex PCR, while TCRdb's copy carries only in-frame clones and drops some. The table includes about 150,000 clones, just over 85% detected once. Material: PBMCs. The origin of the receptors is a human donor in good health.

V and J are TRBV2 and TRBJ1-3; tentatively, D is TRBD1 (6 bases). Germline-derived CDR1 and CDR2 are SNHLY and FYNNEI. V lost 8 bases and J lost 0, with 20 bases in between. The length of the CDR3 is 17 residues. The CDR3: CASLNGQSLFSGNTIYF. The CDR3 nucleotides read TGTGCCAGCCTAAACGGACAGAGTCTGTTCTCTGGAAACACCATATATTTT.

V gene TRBV7-8 combines with J gene TRBJ2-5, with TRBD2 as a possible D gene (6 bases). Trimming shortened V by 4 bases and J by 9 bases, and 12 bases separated the two germline ends. Germline loops: CDR1 SGHVS, CDR2 FQNEAQ. The CDR3 is made up of 12 amino acids. In DNA form, the CDR3 reads TGTGCCAGCAGCTCGCGGGCGGGGTCCCAGTACTTC. Amino acid sequence: CASSSRAGSQYF.

There are a few counts of this clone. The chain has TRBV2 and TRBJ1-5, with unresolved D. The CDR3 runs 15 residues. In germline, CDR1 is SNHLY, CDR2 FYNNEI. Trimming took off 6 bases at V and 2 bases at J, with 14 bases between the two ends. The CDR3 protein is CASRLYLLGNQPQHF. The CDR3 DNA sequence: TGTGCCAGCAGATTATACCTATTGGGCAATCAGCCCCAGCATTTT.

This clone was counted once. This chain joins TRBV18 and TRBJ1-1; a weak D match, TRBD1 (5 bases). Germline-derived CDR1 and CDR2 are KGHSH and LQKENI. The CDR3 spans 15 residues. V shed 6 bases and J shed 0 bases, with 14 bases lying between them. The CDR3 DNA reads TGTGCCAGCTCCTCTACGGACACGATGAACACTGAAGCTTTCTTT. Its translation: CASSSTDTMNTEAFF.

The gene calls are TRBV7-8 and TRBJ2-3, with D perhaps matching TRBD2 (7 bases). Germline lookup yields CDR1 SGHVS and CDR2 FQNEAQ. V was clipped by 5 bases and J by 2 bases, with 14 bases between them. This CDR3 has 15 amino acids. CDR3 DNA: TGTGCCAGCAGCAAGGGGGGGTCCTACACAGATACGCAGTATTTT. This sequence encodes CASSKGGSYTDTQYF.

The V call is TRBV27, the J call TRBJ1-3, with D possibly being TRBD1 (6 bases). Germline CDR1 reads MNHEY; CDR2 reads SMNVEV (reference sequence). Trimming took 6 bases from V and 6 from J, leaving 21 bases between them. The CDR3 sequence is 16 residues long. CDR3: CASRILTGNMTNTIYF. The CDR3 DNA follows: TGTGCCAGCAGGATTCTTACAGGGAATATGACAAACACCATATATTTT.

V and J are TRBV28 and TRBJ1-2; D might be TRBD1 (5 bases). Germline V gives CDR1 MDHEN, CDR2 SYDVKM. The CDR3 length is 15 residues. Deletions cut 2 bases from V and 8 bases from J, with 18 bases between. In nucleotides, the CDR3 is TGTGCCAGCAGTTTAGGGGGGACTGGGTCGAGGGGCTACACCTTC. Protein product: CASSLGGTGSRGYTF.

This chain links TRBV6-1 with TRBJ1-5; D remains unclear. CDR3 length equals 15 residues. Trimming stripped 3 bases from V and 0 bases from J, with 9 bases between. Germline V gives CDR1 MNHNS, CDR2 SASEGT. This CDR3 reads CASSERGNSNQPQHF. The CDR3 region has the DNA TGTGCCAGCAGTGAGAGAGGGAATAGCAATCAGCCCCAGCATTTT.

V usage is TRBV5-1 and J usage is TRBJ1-2; possible D gene TRBD1, 5 bases. With 3 bases removed from V and 8 bases from J, the gap between germline ends came to 8 bases. Germline lookup yields CDR1 SGHRS and CDR2 YFSETQ. The CDR3 spans 11 residues. CDR3: CASSSGGGYTF. The CDR3 nucleotides read TGCGCCAGCAGCTCGGGGGGGGGCTACACCTTC.

In this sample, this clone turned up once. CDR3 in amino acids: CASSAGTGRYQNPLHF. The CDR3 DNA reads as TGTGCCAGTAGTGCCGGGACAGGGCGCTATCAAAATCCCCTCCACTTT. The J gene is TRBJ1-6, the V gene TRBV19; TRBD1 matches at 9 bases. This CDR3 is built from 16 residues. With 5 bases clipped from V and 13 bases from J, the junction kept 15 bases outside the gene matches. From germline, CDR1 is LNHDA and CDR2 SQIVND (reference sequence). Using reference TRBV19 and TRBJ1-6 for the parts outside the CDR3, the full variable domain is DGGITQSPKYLFRKEGQNVTLSCEQNLNHDAMYWYRQDPGQGLRLIYYSQIVNDFQKGDIAEGYSVSREKKESFPLTVTSAQKNPTAFYLCASSAGTGRYQNPLHFGNGTRLTVT.

The gene calls are TRBV27 and TRBJ1-2, with D tentatively TRBD1 (5 bases). CDR1 and CDR2 from the germline V gene are MNHEY and SMNVEV (reference sequence). The CDR3 is 13 residues long. With 0 bases removed from V and 4 bases from J, the gap between germline ends came to 6 bases. The CDR3 DNA follows: TGTGCCAGCAGTTTATCAGGGGTCTATGGCTACACCTTC. It yields the protein CASSLSGVYGYTF.

V is TRBV4-1 and J is TRBJ1-4; 9 bases align to TRBD1. Germline trimming cut 1 base from V and 3 bases from J; bases unmatched to any gene: 6. This CDR3 has 17 residues. Germline V gene data show CDR1 as MGHRA and CDR2 as YSYEKL. CDR3 in DNA: TGCGCCAGCAGCCAAGGTCGTGACAGGGGGTCTAATGAAAAACTGTTTTTT. Translation: CASSQGRDRGSNEKLFF.

The J gene is TRBJ1-1, the V gene TRBV5-6, with 8 bases lining up with TRBD1. Trimming removed 1 base from V and 5 bases from J; junction bases left unmatched: 10. The CDR3 has 16 amino acids. In germline, CDR1 is SGHDT, CDR2 YYEEEE. CDR3 region: CASSLPPKQGDTEAFF. The CDR3, as DNA: TGTGCCAGCAGCTTGCCCCCAAAACAGGGGGATACTGAAGCTTTCTTT.

The rearrangement joins TRBV28 to TRBJ2-7, with 7 positions matching TRBD1. The CDR3 is 13 residues long. The germline gives CDR1 MDHEN, CDR2 SYDVKM. V trimming: 3 bases; J trimming: 3 bases; junction bases outside the gene matches: 2. CDR3 nucleotide sequence: TGTGCCAGCAGTTTGGGACAGAACTACGAGCAGTACTTC. Amino acid sequence: CASSLGQNYEQYF.

The V gene is TRBV25-1, the J gene TRBJ1-2; a possible D gene is TRBD1 (6 bases). CDR1 is MGHDK, CDR2 SYGVNS, per germline. The CDR3 has 17 residues. V lost 3 bases and J 4 bases, leaving 21 bases between the germline ends. CDR3 sequence: CASSEPLGGAGLYGYTF. Here the CDR3 DNA reads TGTGCCAGCAGTGAGCCCCTAGGGGGGGCGGGCCTCTATGGCTACACCTTC.

This rearrangement joins TRBV5-1 to TRBJ2-5; D may be TRBD2 (7 bases). The V end was cut by 4 bases, the J end by 1 base, with 17 bases between. Germline loops: CDR1 SGHRS, CDR2 YFSETQ. The CDR3 has 16 amino acids. CDR3 bases: TGCGCCAGCAGCCCTGGAGGGGGGGCGAGCCAAGAGACCCAGTACTTC. Its protein product is CASSPGGGASQETQYF. The complete variable domain, with remaining parts taken from reference TRBV5-1 and TRBJ2-5, reads KAGVTQTPRYLIKTRGQQVTLSCSPISGHRSVSWYQQTPGQGLQFLFEYFSETQRNKGNFPGRFSGRQFSNSRSEMNVSTLELGDSALYLCASSPGGGASQETQYFGPGTRLLVL.

With respect to this clone: Different DNA sequences within this sample yield the same CDR3. The chain couples TRBV5-1 to TRBJ1-1; tentative D call: TRBD1 (6 bases). CDR3 size: 14 residues. In germline, CDR1 is SGHRS, CDR2 YFSETQ. The V end lost 4 bases, the J end lost 0 bases, and 10 bases lay between the germline ends. The CDR3 nucleotides are TGCGCCAGCAGCCTGACAGGATTGAACACTGAAGCTTTCTTT. This translates into CASSLTGLNTEAFF.

The gene calls are TRBV27 and TRBJ2-7; D call uncertain. Between the trimmed V and J ends, which lost 6 bases and 6 bases, there was a span of 15 bases. The CDR3 length is 13 residues. The germline CDR1 and CDR2 sequences are MNHEY and SMNVEV (reference sequence). The chain's CDR3 is CASRNTEYAEQYF. CDR3 coding DNA: TGTGCCAGCAGGAACACAGAGTACGCCGAGCAGTACTTC.

The chain employs TRBV14 and TRBJ1-2; D is unresolved. Trimming shortened V by 1 base and J by 6 bases, and 15 bases separated the two germline ends. This CDR3 comprises 15 residues. Looked up from germline, CDR1 is SGHDN and CDR2 is FVKESK. The DNA for the CDR3 is TGTGCCAGCAGCCAAGCACCAGGAGGGTATAATGGCTACACCTTC. Translated, it gives CASSQAPGGYNGYTF.

The rearrangement links TRBV2 to TRBJ1-2; 9 bases align to TRBD1. Trimming at V came to 8 bases and at J to 10 bases, leaving 11 bases not matched to a gene. Germline CDR1 SNHLY, CDR2 FYNNEI. This CDR3 is built from 13 residues. The CDR3 loop is CASLRDREKIYTF. DNA for the CDR3: TGTGCCAGCCTCCGGGACAGGGAGAAGATCTACACCTTC.

This chain joins TRBV19 and TRBJ2-7, with D possibly TRBD2 on 6 matching bases. CDR1 is LNHDA and CDR2 is SQIVND in the germline V gene (reference sequence). V lost 10 bases and J lost 7, with 26 bases in between. CDR3 length: 15 amino acids. The CDR3 spells CAISPTAGPSGEQYF. CDR3 nucleotide sequence: TGTGCCATCTCCCCTACGGCGGGACCTTCGGGGGAGCAGTACTTC.

This sequence joins TRBV28 and TRBJ2-1, with 8 bases aligning to TRBD2. CDR3 size: 15 residues. Per the germline V gene, CDR1 is MDHEN and CDR2 is SYDVKM. Germline trimming cut 6 bases from V and 6 bases from J; bases unmatched to any gene: 10. The CDR3 nucleotides read TGTGCCAGCAGACTAAATCTAGCGGGTCTCAATGAGCAGTTCTTC. It specifies CASRLNLAGLNEQFF.